This T cell receptor beta chain was obtained from a study of blood T cell repertoires in COVID-19. This clone occurred once. V lost 8 bases and J 0 bases, leaving 15 bases between the germline ends. This CDR3 contains 15 residues. Germline CDR1 SNHLY, CDR2 FYNNEI. Generated by immunoSEQ multiplex PCR, the TCRdb table keeps only in-frame clones and is missing some. This table holds 250,000 to 350,000 clones, around 90% found once. This TCR was sampled from a woman aged 45-59 years who had recovered from COVID-19. The V gene is TRBV2, the J gene TRBJ2-3; perhaps TRBD2 as D (5 bases). The sample was peripheral blood. In DNA, the CDR3 is TGTGCCAGCGGTCTGGCGGGTTCTAGCACAGATACGCAGTATTTT. Its translation is CASGLAGSSTDTQYF.